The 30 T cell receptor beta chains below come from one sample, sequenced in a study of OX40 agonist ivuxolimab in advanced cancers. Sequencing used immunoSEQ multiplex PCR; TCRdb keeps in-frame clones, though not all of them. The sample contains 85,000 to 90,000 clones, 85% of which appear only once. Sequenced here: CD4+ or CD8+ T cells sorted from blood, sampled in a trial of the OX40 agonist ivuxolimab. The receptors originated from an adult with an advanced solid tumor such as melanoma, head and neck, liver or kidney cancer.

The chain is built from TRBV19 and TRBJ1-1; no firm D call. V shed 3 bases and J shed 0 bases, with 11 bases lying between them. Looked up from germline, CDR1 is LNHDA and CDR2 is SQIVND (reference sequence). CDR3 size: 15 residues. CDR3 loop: CASSIAGSLNTEAFF. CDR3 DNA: TGTGCCAGTAGTATTGCCGGGTCACTGAACACTGAAGCTTTCTTT.

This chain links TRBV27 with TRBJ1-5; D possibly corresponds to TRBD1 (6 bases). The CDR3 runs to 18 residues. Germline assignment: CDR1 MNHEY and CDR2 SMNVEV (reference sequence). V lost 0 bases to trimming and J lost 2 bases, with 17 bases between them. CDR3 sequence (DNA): TGTGCCAGCAGTTTATCACGGGGGCAGGCGCGTGGCAATCAGCCCCAGCATTTT. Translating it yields CASSLSRGQARGNQPQHF.

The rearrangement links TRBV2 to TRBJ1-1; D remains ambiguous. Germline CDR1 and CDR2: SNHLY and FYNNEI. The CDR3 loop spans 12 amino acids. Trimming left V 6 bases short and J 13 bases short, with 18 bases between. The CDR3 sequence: CASSRNQEGRFF. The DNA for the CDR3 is TGTGCCAGCAGCCGAAATCAGGAAGGGCGTTTCTTT.

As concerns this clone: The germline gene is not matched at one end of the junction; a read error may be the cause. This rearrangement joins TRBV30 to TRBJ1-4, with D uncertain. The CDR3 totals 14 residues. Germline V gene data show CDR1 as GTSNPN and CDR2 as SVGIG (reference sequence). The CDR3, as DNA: TGTGCCTGGAGTAGGAAGACAACAAATGAAAAACTGTTTTTT. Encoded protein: CAWSRKTTNEKLFF.

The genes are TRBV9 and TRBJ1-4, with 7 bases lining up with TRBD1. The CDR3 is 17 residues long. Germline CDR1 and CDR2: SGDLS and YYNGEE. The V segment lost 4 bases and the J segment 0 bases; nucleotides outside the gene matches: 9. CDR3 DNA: TGTGCCAGCAGCCCCGAACAGGGGTCGGCAACTAATGAAAAACTGTTTTTT. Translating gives CASSPEQGSATNEKLFF. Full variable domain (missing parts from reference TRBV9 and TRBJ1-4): DSGVTQTPKHLITATGQRVTLRCSPRSGDLSVYWYQQSLDQGLQFLIQYYNGEERAKGNILERFSAQQFPDLHSELNLSSLELGDSALYFCASSPEQGSATNEKLFFGSGTQLSVL.

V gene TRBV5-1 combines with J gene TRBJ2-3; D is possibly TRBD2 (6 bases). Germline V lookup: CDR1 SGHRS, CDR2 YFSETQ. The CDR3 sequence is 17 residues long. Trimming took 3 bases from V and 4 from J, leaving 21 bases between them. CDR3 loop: CASSSLSTRLSADTQYF. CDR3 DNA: TGCGCCAGCAGCTCACTCTCGACTAGACTAAGCGCAGATACGCAGTATTTT.

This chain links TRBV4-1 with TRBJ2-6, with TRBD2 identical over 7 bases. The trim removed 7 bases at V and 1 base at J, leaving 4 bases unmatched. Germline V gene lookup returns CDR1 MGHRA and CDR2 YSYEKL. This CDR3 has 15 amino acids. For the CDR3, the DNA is TGCGCCAGCAAAAGCGGGGAATCTGGGGCCAACGTCCTGACTTTC. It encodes CASKSGESGANVLTF.

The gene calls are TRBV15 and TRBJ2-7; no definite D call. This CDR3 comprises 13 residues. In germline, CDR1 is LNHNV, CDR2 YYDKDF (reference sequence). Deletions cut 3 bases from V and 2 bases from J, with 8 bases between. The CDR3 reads CATSRQNPYEQYF. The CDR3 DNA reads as TGTGCCACCAGCAGGCAAAATCCCTACGAGCAGTACTTC.

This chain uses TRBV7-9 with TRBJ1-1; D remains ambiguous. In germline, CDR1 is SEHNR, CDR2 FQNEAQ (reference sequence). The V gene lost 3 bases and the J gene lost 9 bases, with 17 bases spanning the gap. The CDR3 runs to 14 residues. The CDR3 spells CASSFSGQNRKAFF. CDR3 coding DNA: TGTGCCAGCAGCTTTTCGGGCCAGAACCGGAAAGCTTTCTTT.

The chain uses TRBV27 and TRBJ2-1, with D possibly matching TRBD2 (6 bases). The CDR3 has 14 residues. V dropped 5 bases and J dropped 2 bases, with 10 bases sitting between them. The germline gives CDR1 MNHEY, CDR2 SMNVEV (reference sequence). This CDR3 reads CASSDGGAYNEQFF. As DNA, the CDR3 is TGTGCCAGCAGTGACGGGGGTGCCTACAATGAGCAGTTCTTC.

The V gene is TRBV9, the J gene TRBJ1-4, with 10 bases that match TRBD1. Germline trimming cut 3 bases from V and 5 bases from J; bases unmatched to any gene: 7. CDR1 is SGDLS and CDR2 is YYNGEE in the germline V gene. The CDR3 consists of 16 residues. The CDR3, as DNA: TGTGCCAGCAGCGCGGACAGGGGGACTCAAAATGAAAAACTGTTTTTT. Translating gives CASSADRGTQNEKLFF.

CDR3 in DNA: TGTGCCAGAATCCGTCACCTGACCGGGACAGGGGATTACGAGCAGTACGTC. It encodes CARIRHLTGTGDYEQYV. The chain joins TRBV5-3 to TRBJ2-7; 10 bases map to TRBD1. TRBV5-3 is an open reading frame, and its role is uncertain. The length of the CDR3 is 17 residues. V was pared by 6 bases and J by 4 bases, with 16 bases of the junction left unmatched.

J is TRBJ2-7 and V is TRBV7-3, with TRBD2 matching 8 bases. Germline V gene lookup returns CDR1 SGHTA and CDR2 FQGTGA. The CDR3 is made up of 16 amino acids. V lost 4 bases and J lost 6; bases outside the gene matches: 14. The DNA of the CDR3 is TGTGCCAGCAGCTCTGGACCGGGACTAGATAGAAGCGAGCAGTACTTC. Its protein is CASSSGPGLDRSEQYF.

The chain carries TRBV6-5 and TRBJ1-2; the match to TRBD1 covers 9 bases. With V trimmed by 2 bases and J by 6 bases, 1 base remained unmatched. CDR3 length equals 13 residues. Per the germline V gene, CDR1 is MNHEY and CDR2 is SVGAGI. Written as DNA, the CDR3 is TGTGCCAGCAGTTACCGACAGGGGGATGGCTACACCTTC. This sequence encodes CASSYRQGDGYTF.

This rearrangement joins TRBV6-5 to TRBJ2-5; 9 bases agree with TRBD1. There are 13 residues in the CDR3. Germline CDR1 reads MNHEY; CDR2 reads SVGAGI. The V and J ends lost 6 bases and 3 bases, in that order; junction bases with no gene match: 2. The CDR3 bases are TGTGCCAGCAGCCGGGACAGGGAAGAGACCCAGTACTTC. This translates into CASSRDREETQYF.

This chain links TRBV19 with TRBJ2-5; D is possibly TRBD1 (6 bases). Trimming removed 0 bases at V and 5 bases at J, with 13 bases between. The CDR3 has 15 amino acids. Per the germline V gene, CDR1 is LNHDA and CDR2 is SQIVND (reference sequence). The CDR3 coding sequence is TGTGCCAGTAGTATAGATCCGACTGGGGGCGAGACCCAGTACTTC. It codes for CASSIDPTGGETQYF.

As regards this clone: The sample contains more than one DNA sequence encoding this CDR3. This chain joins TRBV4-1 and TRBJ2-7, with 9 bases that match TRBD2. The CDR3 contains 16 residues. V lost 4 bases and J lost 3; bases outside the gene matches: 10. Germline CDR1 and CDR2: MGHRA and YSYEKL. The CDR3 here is CASSPRLAADFYEQYF. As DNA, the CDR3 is TGCGCCAGCAGCCCCCGACTAGCGGCGGACTTCTACGAGCAGTACTTC.

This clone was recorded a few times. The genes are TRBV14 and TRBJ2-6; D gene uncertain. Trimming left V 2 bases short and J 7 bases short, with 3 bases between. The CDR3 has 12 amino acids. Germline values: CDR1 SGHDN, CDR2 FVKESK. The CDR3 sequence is CASSQSANVLTF. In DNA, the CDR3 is TGTGCCAGCAGCCAATCCGCCAACGTCCTGACTTTC.

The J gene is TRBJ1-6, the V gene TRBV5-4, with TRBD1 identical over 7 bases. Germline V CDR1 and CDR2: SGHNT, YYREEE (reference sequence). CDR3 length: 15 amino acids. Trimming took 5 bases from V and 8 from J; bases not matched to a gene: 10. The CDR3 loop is CASSYLRGTDSPLHF. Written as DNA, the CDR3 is TGTGCCAGCAGTTACCTCAGGGGGACAGATTCACCCCTCCACTTT.

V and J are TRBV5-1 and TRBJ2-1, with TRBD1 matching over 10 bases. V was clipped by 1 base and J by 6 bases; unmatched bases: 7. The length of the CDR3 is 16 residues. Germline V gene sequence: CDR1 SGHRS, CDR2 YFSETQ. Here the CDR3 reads CASSLRWDRGGNEQFF. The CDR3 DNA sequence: TGCGCCAGCAGCTTGCGGTGGGACAGGGGTGGCAATGAGCAGTTCTTC.

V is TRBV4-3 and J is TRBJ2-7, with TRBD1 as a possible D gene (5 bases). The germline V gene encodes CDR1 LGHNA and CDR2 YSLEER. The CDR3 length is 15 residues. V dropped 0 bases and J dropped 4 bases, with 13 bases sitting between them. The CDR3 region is CASSQETVESYEQYF. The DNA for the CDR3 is TGCGCCAGCAGCCAAGAGACAGTAGAGAGTTACGAGCAGTACTTC.

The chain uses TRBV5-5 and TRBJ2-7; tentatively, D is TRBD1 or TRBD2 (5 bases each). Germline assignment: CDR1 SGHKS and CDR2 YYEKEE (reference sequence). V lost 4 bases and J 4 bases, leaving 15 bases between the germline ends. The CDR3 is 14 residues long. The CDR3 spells CASSLSQWGYEQYF. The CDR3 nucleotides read TGTGCCAGCAGCCTTAGTCAGTGGGGGTACGAGCAGTACTTC.

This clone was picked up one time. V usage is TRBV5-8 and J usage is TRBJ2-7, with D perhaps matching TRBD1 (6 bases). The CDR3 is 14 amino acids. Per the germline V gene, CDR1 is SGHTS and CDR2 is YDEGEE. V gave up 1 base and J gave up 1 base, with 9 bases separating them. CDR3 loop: CASSLNRASYEQYV. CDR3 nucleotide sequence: TGTGCCAGCAGCTTGAACAGGGCTTCCTACGAGCAGTACGTC.

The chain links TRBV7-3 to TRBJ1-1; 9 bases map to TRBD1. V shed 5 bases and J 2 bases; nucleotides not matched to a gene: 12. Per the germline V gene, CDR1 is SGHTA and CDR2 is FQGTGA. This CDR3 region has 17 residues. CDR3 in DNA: TGTGCCAGCAGCCCCCAACCCCGACAGGGGGAAAACACTGAAGCTTTCTTT. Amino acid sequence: CASSPQPRQGENTEAFF.

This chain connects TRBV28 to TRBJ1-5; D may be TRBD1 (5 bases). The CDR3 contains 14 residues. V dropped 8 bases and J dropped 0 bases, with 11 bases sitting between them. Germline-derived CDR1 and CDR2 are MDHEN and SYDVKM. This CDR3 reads CASEMTDSNQPQHF. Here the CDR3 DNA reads TGTGCCAGCGAAATGACAGATAGCAATCAGCCCCAGCATTTT.

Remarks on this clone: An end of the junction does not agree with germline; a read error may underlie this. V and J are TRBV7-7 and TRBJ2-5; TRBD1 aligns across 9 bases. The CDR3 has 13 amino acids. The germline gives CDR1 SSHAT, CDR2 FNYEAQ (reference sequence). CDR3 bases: TGTGCTAGCAGCTTAGACAGGGGGGGGACCCAGTACTTC. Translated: CASSLDRGGTQYF.

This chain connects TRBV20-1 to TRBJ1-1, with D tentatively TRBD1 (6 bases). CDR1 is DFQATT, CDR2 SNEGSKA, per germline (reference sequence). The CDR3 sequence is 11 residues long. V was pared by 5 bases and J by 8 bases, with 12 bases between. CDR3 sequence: CSAVTGQEAFF. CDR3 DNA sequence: TGCAGTGCTGTAACAGGGCAGGAAGCTTTCTTT.

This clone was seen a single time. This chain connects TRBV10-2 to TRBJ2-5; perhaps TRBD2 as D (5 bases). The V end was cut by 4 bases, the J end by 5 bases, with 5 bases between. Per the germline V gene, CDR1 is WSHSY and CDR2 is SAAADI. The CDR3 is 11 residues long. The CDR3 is CASSAGETQYF. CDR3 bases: TGCGCCAGCAGTGCGGGGGAGACCCAGTACTTC.

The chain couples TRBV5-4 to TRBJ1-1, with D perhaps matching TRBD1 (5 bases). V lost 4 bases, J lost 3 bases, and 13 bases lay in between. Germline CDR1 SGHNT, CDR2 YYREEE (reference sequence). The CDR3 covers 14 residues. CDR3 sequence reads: CASSLTGRDTEAFF. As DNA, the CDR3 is TGTGCCAGCAGCCTAACTGGCAGGGACACTGAAGCTTTCTTT.

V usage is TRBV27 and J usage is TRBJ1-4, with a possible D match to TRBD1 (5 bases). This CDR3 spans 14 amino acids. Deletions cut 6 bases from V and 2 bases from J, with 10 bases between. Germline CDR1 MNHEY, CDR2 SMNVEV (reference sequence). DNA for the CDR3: TGTGCCAGCAGAGCTGGGGGGACTAATGAAAAACTGTTTTTT. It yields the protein CASRAGGTNEKLFF.